The source of this T cell receptor (beta chain) is a study of T-cell reconstitution after alpha-beta-depleted transplantation in children. Germline-derived CDR1 and CDR2 are LGHNA and YSLEER. The CDR3 has 14 amino acids. V lost 0 bases, J lost 4 bases, and 8 bases lay in between. Overall study findings and caveats: Recipient T cells and thymic progenitors that survived gave rise to the high TCRbeta diversity observed at day 60 in some patients. Two months or so post-transplant, alpha-beta T cells reportedly derived from several hundred expanded graft clones.

At least ten counts were recorded for this clonotype. Its antigen is unknown. The library targeted TCRbeta and was prepared with unique molecular identifiers. TCRdb fed the PCR reads into MiXCR, producing one record per CDR3 protein. This repertoire shows approximately 490,000 distinct CDR3 sequences, over 9.5% found once; its top ten account for around 2%. The specimen was PBMCs, collected before TCRalphabeta/CD19-depleted stem cell transplant. This TCR was sampled from a child aged 2 to 10 with inherited bone marrow failure, due to receive a stem cell transplant. The rearrangement joins TRBV4-3 to TRBJ2-3, with D uncertain. The CDR3 DNA sequence: TGCGCCAGCAGCCAAGATGGGCACCCAGATACGCAGTATTTT. It yields the protein CASSQDGHPDTQYF.